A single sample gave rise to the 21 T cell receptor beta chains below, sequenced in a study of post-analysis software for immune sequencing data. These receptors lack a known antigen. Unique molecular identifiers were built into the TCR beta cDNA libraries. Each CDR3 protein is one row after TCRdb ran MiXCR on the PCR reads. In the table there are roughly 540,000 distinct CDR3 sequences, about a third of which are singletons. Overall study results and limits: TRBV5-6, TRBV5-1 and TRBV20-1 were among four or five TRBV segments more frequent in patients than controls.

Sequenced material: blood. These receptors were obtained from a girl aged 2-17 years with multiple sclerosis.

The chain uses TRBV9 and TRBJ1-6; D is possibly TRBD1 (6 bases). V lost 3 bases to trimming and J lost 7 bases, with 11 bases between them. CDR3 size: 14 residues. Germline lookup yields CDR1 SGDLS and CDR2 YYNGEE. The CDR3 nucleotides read TGTGCCAGCAGCGAGGACAGTCAAAATTCACCCCTCCACTTT. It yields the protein CASSEDSQNSPLHF.

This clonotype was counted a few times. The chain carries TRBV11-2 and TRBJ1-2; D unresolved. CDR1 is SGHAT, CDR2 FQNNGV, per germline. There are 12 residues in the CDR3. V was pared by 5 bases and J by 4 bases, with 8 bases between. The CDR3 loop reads CASSHGSYGYTF. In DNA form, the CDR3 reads TGTGCCAGCAGCCACGGGTCCTATGGCTACACCTTC.

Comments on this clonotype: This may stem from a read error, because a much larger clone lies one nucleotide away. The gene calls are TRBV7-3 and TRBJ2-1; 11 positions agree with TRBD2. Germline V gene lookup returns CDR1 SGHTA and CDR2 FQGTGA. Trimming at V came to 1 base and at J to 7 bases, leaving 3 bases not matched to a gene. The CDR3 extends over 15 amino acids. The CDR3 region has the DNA TGTGCCAGCAGCTTAAGACTAGCGGGGAAGAATGAGCAGTTCTTC. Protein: CASSLRLAGKNEQFF. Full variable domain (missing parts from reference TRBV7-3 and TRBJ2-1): GAGVSQTPSNKVTEKGKYVELRCDPISGHTALYWYRQSLGQGPEFLIYFQGTGAADDSGLPNDRFFAVRPEGSVSTLKIQRTERGDSAVYLCASSLRLAGKNEQFFGPGTRLTVL.

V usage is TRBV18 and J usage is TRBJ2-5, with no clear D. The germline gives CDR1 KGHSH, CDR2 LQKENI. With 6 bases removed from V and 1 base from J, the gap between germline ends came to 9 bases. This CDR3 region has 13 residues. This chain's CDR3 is CASSRHVQETQYF. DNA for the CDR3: TGTGCCAGCTCGAGACACGTCCAAGAGACCCAGTACTTC.

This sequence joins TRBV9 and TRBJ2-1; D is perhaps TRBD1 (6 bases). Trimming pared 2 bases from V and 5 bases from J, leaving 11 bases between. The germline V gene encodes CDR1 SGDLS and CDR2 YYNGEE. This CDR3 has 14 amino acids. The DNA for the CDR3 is TGTGCCAGCAGCGTCGGGACACAAGACAATGAGCAGTTCTTC. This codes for CASSVGTQDNEQFF.

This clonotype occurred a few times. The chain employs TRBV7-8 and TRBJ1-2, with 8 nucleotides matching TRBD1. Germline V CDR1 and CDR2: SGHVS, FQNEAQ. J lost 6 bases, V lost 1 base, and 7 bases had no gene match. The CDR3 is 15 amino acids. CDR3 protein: CASSLGSRGLDGYTF. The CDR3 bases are TGTGCCAGCAGCTTAGGTTCCAGGGGGCTCGATGGCTACACCTTC.

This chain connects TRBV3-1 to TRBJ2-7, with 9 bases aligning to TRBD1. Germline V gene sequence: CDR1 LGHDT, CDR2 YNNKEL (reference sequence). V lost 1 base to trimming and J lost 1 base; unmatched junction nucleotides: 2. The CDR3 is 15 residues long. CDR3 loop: CASSQAGTGSYEQYF. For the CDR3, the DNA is TGTGCCAGCAGCCAAGCAGGGACAGGGTCCTACGAGCAGTACTTC.

The CDR3 sequence is CSASGLAGGRPGEQYF. CDR3 sequence (DNA): TGCAGTGCTAGCGGTCTCGCGGGGGGCCGTCCCGGGGAGCAGTACTTC. The chain joins TRBV20-1 to TRBJ2-7, with 8 bases fitting TRBD2. The V gene end was trimmed by 3 bases and the J gene end by 7 bases; junction bases not matched to a gene: 17. The CDR3 consists of 16 residues. The V gene's germline CDR1 is DFQATT and CDR2 SNEGSKA (reference sequence).

CDR3 nucleotides: TGTGCCAGCAGCCCAGACCGGACGTTTTCGGTACTTGCAGACTATGGCTACACCTTC. Protein: CASSPDRTFSVLADYGYTF. The genes are TRBV12-3 or TRBV12-4 and TRBJ1-2; D gene ambiguous. The CDR3 covers 19 residues. Trimming pared 6 bases from V and 3 bases from J, leaving 29 bases between.

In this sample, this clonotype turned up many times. CDR3 sequence reads: CASSPTGTPVGEQYF. CDR3 coding DNA: TGTGCCAGCAGCCCTACAGGGACCCCAGTGGGGGAGCAGTACTTC. The chain employs TRBV5-5 and TRBJ2-5, with D possibly being TRBD1 (6 bases). Deletions cut 4 bases from V and 11 bases from J, with 24 bases between. The CDR3 contains 15 residues. Germline V gene lookup returns CDR1 SGHKS and CDR2 YYEKEE (reference sequence).

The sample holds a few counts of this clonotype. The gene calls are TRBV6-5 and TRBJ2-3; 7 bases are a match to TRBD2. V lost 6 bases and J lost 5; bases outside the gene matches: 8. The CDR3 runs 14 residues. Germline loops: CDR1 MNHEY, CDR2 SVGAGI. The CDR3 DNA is TGTGCCAGCAGACTCTCGGGGGGAGGAGATACGCAGTATTTT. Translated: CASRLSGGGDTQYF.

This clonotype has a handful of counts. The CDR3 DNA reads TGTGCCATCAGTGAGCTGACGGGACAAGAGACCCAGTACTTC. Translating it yields CAISELTGQETQYF. The V gene is TRBV10-3, the J gene TRBJ2-5; weak D call: TRBD2 (5 bases). CDR1 is ENHRY and CDR2 is SYGVKD in the germline V gene. The V gene lost 2 bases and the J gene lost 2 bases, with 9 bases spanning the gap. The CDR3 is made up of 14 amino acids.

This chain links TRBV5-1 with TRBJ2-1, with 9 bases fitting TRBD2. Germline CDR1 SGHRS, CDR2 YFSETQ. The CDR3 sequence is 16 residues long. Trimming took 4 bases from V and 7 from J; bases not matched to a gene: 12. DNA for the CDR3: TGCGCCAGCAGCGAACCTCTGCGGGGGGGGAGGAATGAGCAGTTCTTC. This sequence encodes CASSEPLRGGRNEQFF.

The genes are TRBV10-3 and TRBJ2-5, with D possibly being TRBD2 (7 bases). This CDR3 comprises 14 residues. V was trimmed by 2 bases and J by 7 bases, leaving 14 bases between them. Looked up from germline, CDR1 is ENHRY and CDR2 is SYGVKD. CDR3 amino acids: CAISEPGGEGTQYF. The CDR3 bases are TGTGCCATCAGTGAGCCGGGGGGCGAAGGGACCCAGTACTTC.

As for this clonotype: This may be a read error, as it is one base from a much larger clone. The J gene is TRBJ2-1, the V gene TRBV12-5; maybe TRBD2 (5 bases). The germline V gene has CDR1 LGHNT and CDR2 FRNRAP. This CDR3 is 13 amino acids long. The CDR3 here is CARGLSGAGEQFF. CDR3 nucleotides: TGTGCTAGGGGTTTATCGGGCGCGGGTGAGCAGTTCTTC.

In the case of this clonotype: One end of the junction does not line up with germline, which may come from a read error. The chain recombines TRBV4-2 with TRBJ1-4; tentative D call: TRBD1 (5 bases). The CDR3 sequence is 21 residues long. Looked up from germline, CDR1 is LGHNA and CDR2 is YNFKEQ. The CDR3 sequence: CAGSQDRRGDVRDPSNEKLFF. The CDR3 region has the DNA TGTGCCGGCAGCCAAGACCGCCGGGGGGACGTTCGGGACCCTTCTAATGAAAAACTGTTTTTT.

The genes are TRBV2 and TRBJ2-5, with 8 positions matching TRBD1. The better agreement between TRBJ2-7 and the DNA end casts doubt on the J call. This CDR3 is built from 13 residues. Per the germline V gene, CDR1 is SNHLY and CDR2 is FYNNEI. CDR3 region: CASSQQGDYEQYF. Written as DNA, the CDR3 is TGTGCCAGCAGTCAACAGGGGGACTACGAGCAGTACTTC.

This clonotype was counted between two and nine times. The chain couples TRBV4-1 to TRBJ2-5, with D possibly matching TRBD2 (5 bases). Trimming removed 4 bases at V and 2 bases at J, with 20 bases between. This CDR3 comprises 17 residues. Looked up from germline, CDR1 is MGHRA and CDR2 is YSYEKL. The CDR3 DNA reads TGCGCCAGCAGCCTTTCCGCCCGGGGATTGGGTCAAGAGACCCAGTACTTC. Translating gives CASSLSARGLGQETQYF.

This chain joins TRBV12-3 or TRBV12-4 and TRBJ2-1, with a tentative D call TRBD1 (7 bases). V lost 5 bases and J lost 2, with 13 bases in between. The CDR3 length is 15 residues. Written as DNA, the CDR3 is TGTGCCAGCAGTGGGCGCAGGGGGGCCTACAATGAGCAGTTCTTC. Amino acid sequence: CASSGRRGAYNEQFF.

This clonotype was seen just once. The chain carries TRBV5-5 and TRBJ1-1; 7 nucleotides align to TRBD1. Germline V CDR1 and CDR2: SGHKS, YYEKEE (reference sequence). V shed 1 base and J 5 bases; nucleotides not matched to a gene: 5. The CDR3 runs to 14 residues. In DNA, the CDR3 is TGTGCCAGCAGCTTGTGGCAGGGGGAGACTGAAGCTTTCTTT. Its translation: CASSLWQGETEAFF.

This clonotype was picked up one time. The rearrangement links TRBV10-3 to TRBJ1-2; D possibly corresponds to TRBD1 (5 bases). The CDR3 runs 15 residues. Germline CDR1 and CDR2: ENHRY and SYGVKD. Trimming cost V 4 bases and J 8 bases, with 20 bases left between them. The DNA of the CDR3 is TGTGCCATCAGTGCCGCTGGGGACTCCAAAGGGGGCTACACCTTC. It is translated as CAISAAGDSKGGYTF.